One sample yielded the 25 T cell receptor beta chains listed below, sequenced in a study of blood T cell repertoires in COVID-19. The method was immunoSEQ multiplex PCR; TCRdb's version includes in-frame clones alone and lacks a portion of them. The sample holds around 230,000 clones, about four fifths seen once. The sample was peripheral blood. The receptor set was obtained from a woman aged 80 or over with acute or convalescent COVID-19.

The chain employs TRBV15 and TRBJ1-2; no clear D gene. The CDR3 spans 16 residues. The V and J ends lost 1 base and 4 bases respectively, with 16 bases between them. Germline CDR1 LNHNV, CDR2 YYDKDF (reference sequence). CDR3 nucleotides: TGTGCCACCAGCAGAGGGACGTGGGTTGGGAGCTATGGCTACACCTTC. Residues: CATSRGTWVGSYGYTF.

On this clone itself: Other DNA sequences in the same sample also yield this CDR3. The chain couples TRBV18 to TRBJ2-7; D is possibly TRBD2 (5 bases). Trimming left V 3 bases short and J 0 bases short, with 6 bases between. The germline gives CDR1 KGHSH, CDR2 LQKENI. CDR3 length: 13 amino acids. The CDR3 region has the DNA TGTGCCAGCTCACCCCGGGGCTCCTACGAGCAGTACTTC. Translated, it gives CASSPRGSYEQYF.

The chain carries TRBV11-2 and TRBJ1-3; 7 bases fit TRBD1. The CDR3 runs to 15 residues. Germline trimming cut 4 bases from V and 0 bases from J; bases unmatched to any gene: 3. The germline gives CDR1 SGHAT, CDR2 FQNNGV. The CDR3, as DNA: TGTGCCAGCAGCTCGGGACAGAGCTCTGGAAACACCATATATTTT. Translation: CASSSGQSSGNTIYF.

This chain uses TRBV5-6 with TRBJ2-5, with a possible D match to TRBD2 (5 bases). Deletions cut 0 bases from V and 2 bases from J, with 8 bases between. The CDR3 is made up of 14 amino acids. Germline CDR1 SGHDT, CDR2 YYEEEE. The CDR3 region is CASSLAGIQETQYF. The CDR3 DNA reads TGTGCCAGCAGCTTGGCGGGGATACAAGAGACCCAGTACTTC.

The chain is built from TRBV7-2 and TRBJ2-3; 8 nucleotides line up with TRBD1. CDR1 SGHTA and CDR2 FQGNSA come from the germline V gene. V dropped 4 bases and J dropped 2; count of bases not matched to a gene: 5. The length of the CDR3 is 15 residues. The CDR3: CASSWDRSFTDTQYF. The CDR3 nucleotides read TGTGCCAGCAGCTGGGACAGGAGTTTCACAGATACGCAGTATTTT.

The chain joins TRBV25-1 to TRBJ2-7, with 7 bases matching TRBD1. The CDR3 consists of 12 residues. V dropped 9 bases and J dropped 2; count of bases not matched to a gene: 4. The germline CDR1 and CDR2 sequences are MGHDK and SYGVNS. CDR3 DNA sequence: TGTGCCAGTTCGGGACAGCCCTACGAGCAGTACTTC. It translates to CASSGQPYEQYF.

The chain has TRBV28 and TRBJ2-2, with D possibly matching TRBD1 (6 bases). V gave up 5 bases and J gave up 6 bases, with 22 bases separating them. Germline V lookup: CDR1 MDHEN, CDR2 SYDVKM. CDR3 length equals 17 residues. CDR3 sequence: CASSLGTRANRAGELFF. Here the CDR3 DNA reads TGTGCCAGCAGTCTGGGGACACGCGCTAACCGGGCCGGGGAGCTGTTTTTT. Complete variable domain (other parts from reference TRBV28 and TRBJ2-2): DVKVTQSSRYLVKRTGEKVFLECVQDMDHENMFWYRQDPGLGLRLIYFSYDVKMKEKGDIPEGYSVSREKKERFSLILESASTNQTSMYLCASSLGTRANRAGELFFGEGSRLTVL.

CDR3 protein: CASSFGTSGQETQYF. CDR3 sequence (DNA): TGTGCCAGCAGCTTTGGGACTAGCGGCCAAGAGACCCAGTACTTC. The chain joins TRBV11-2 to TRBJ2-5, with 11 bases lining up with TRBD2. Germline lookup yields CDR1 SGHAT and CDR2 FQNNGV. The CDR3 has 15 residues. The J segment lost 1 base and the V segment lost 3 bases, leaving 1 base of the junction unmatched.

The CDR3 bases are TGTGCCAGAAGCTTATGGGCAGGGGATATGAACACTGAAGCTTTCTTT. Protein product: CARSLWAGDMNTEAFF. The chain joins TRBV7-5 to TRBJ1-1; the DNA was not used to check the table's D call, TRBD1. TRBV7-5 is a pseudogene locus. CDR3 length: 16 residues.

J is TRBJ1-4 and V is TRBV6-5, with unresolved D. The CDR3 covers 14 residues. V was cut by 7 bases and J by 10 bases, with 19 bases left in between. Germline CDR1 and CDR2: MNHEY and SVGAGI. The CDR3 sequence: CASTRATKDGKLFF. DNA for the CDR3: TGTGCCAGCACTCGAGCGACCAAGGATGGAAAACTGTTTTTT.

V is TRBV2 and J is TRBJ1-4, with D maybe TRBD1 (5 bases). The V end lost 2 bases, the J end lost 5 bases, and 9 bases lay between the germline ends. The V gene's germline CDR1 is SNHLY and CDR2 FYNNEI. The CDR3 has 14 residues. CDR3 bases: TGTGCCAGCAGTGAATCTTGGGGCAATGAAAAACTGTTTTTT. Its protein product is CASSESWGNEKLFF.

The rearrangement links TRBV30 to TRBJ2-1, with a tentative D call TRBD1 (6 bases). Trimming took 0 bases from V and 2 from J, leaving 14 bases between them. Germline values: CDR1 GTSNPN, CDR2 SVGIG (reference sequence). CDR3 size: 16 residues. The CDR3 sequence is CAWSVPGGRAYNEQFF. The CDR3 DNA reads TGTGCCTGGAGTGTCCCTGGGGGCCGGGCCTACAATGAGCAGTTCTTC.

CDR3 in amino acids: CAWKPDTNSPLHF. DNA of the CDR3: TGTGCCTGGAAGCCGGACACTAATTCACCCCTCCACTTT. V is TRBV30 and J is TRBJ1-6, with D possibly matching TRBD1 (5 bases). The CDR3 has 13 amino acids. Germline values: CDR1 GTSNPN, CDR2 SVGIG (reference sequence). V was cut by 4 bases and J by 6 bases, with 10 bases left in between.

J is TRBJ2-7 and V is TRBV11-2; TRBD1 is a possible D gene (6 bases). The germline V gene has CDR1 SGHAT and CDR2 FQNNGV. The CDR3 is 14 amino acids. V lost 1 base to trimming and J lost 1 base, with 8 bases between them. The CDR3: CASSLVGASYEQYF. Written as DNA, the CDR3 is TGTGCCAGCAGCTTAGTGGGGGCTTCCTACGAGCAGTACTTC.

This chain connects TRBV10-1 to TRBJ2-1; 7 bases match TRBD2. Trimming at V came to 11 bases and at J to 6 bases, leaving 13 bases not matched to a gene. This CDR3 is 14 amino acids long. Germline V gene sequence: CDR1 WNHNN, CDR2 SYGVQD (reference sequence). The CDR3 DNA reads TGCGCCCATGACGGGGGGATTCCTTCCAATGAGCAGTTCTTC. Its protein product is CAHDGGIPSNEQFF.

V gene TRBV5-1 combines with J gene TRBJ1-4; D remains ambiguous. This CDR3 is built from 15 residues. CDR1 and CDR2 from the germline V gene are SGHRS and YFSETQ. The V gene lost 4 bases and the J gene lost 0 bases, with 10 bases spanning the gap. CDR3 bases: TGCGCCAGCAGCCCTCGGGGTGCAACTAATGAAAAACTGTTTTTT. Encoded protein: CASSPRGATNEKLFF.

The chain has TRBV7-9 and TRBJ1-2; TRBD1 matches 7 bases. The CDR3 has 16 residues. Germline V gene data show CDR1 as SEHNR and CDR2 as FQNEAQ (reference sequence). The V and J ends lost 6 bases and 0 bases, in that order; junction bases with no gene match: 10. The CDR3 bases are TGTGCCAGCAGTCCGGGACAGAGCTTAGCTAACTATGGCTACACCTTC. It yields the protein CASSPGQSLANYGYTF.

This clone was observed once. V is TRBV3-1 (or the pseudogene TRBV3-2) and J is TRBJ1-2; D perhaps matches TRBD1 (5 bases). The CDR3 length is 15 residues. Trimming stripped 1 base from V and 4 bases from J, with 13 bases between. The germline CDR1 and CDR2 sequences are LGHDT and YNNKEL (reference sequence). Written as DNA, the CDR3 is TGTGCCAGCAGCCAAGCGACAGTCACGTTCTATGGCTACACCTTC. Protein product: CASSQATVTFYGYTF.

The rearrangement links TRBV5-5 to TRBJ2-7; no clear D. Germline assignment: CDR1 SGHKS and CDR2 YYEKEE (reference sequence). V was trimmed by 4 bases and J by 0 bases, leaving 11 bases between them. The CDR3 has 14 residues. The CDR3 DNA follows: TGTGCCAGCAGCGGGCAGGCGAGCTCCTACGAGCAGTACTTC. Translation: CASSGQASSYEQYF.

The chain has TRBV27 and TRBJ2-3; D might be TRBD2 (6 bases). The CDR3 extends over 13 amino acids. V dropped 6 bases and J dropped 5 bases, with 12 bases sitting between them. The germline CDR1 and CDR2 sequences are MNHEY and SMNVEV (reference sequence). The CDR3 spells CASRFSGGDTQYF. The CDR3 DNA is TGTGCCAGCAGATTCTCCGGGGGAGATACGCAGTATTTT.

The chain has TRBV28 and TRBJ1-1, with no clear D. This CDR3 comprises 12 residues. CDR1 and CDR2 from the germline V gene are MDHEN and SYDVKM. V lost 6 bases to trimming and J lost 3 bases, with 8 bases between them. The CDR3 nucleotides are TGTGCCAGCAGCGGGAGGGACACTGAAGCTTTCTTT. Amino acids: CASSGRDTEAFF.

This clone was observed once. The chain couples TRBV5-1 to TRBJ1-1, with D hard to call. Trimming cost V 7 bases and J 3 bases, with 13 bases left between them. The germline CDR1 and CDR2 sequences are SGHRS and YFSETQ. CDR3 size: 13 residues. CDR3 sequence: CASFGPGYTEAFF. CDR3 DNA: TGCGCCAGCTTTGGTCCGGGGTACACTGAAGCTTTCTTT. The full variable domain, its missing parts supplied by reference TRBV5-1 and TRBJ1-1, is KAGVTQTPRYLIKTRGQQVTLSCSPISGHRSVSWYQQTPGQGLQFLFEYFSETQRNKGNFPGRFSGRQFSNSRSEMNVSTLELGDSALYLCASFGPGYTEAFFGQGTRLTVV.

This sequence joins TRBV6-2 or TRBV6-3 and TRBJ2-2; no reliable D call. The V gene's germline CDR1 is MNHEY and CDR2 SVGEGT. The V and J ends lost 1 base and 5 bases respectively, with 11 bases between them. This CDR3 region has 15 residues. DNA of the CDR3: TGTGCCAGCAGTTACTGGTCGAGGAAGACCGGGGAGCTGTTTTTT. Its translation: CASSYWSRKTGELFF.

This clone was seen only once. At one boundary the junction diverges from the germline segment, which might be a read error. The V gene is TRBV29-1, the J gene TRBJ2-7, with TRBD2 as a possible D gene (6 bases). Germline CDR1 SQVTM, CDR2 ANQGSEA. The CDR3 totals 15 residues. CDR3 in DNA: TGCAGCGTTAAAGAGGGGAATGGGGGGAGTTACGAGCAGTACTTC. It is translated as CSVKEGNGGSYEQYF.

This clone was picked up one time. The gene calls are TRBV7-8 and TRBJ1-1, with a weak D call TRBD1 (6 bases). Germline V gene sequence: CDR1 SGHVS, CDR2 FQNEAQ. Deletions cut 3 bases from V and 0 bases from J, with 11 bases between. This CDR3 region has 15 residues. CDR3 region: CASSLDRLMNTEAFF. Written as DNA, the CDR3 is TGTGCCAGCAGCTTGGACAGACTCATGAACACTGAAGCTTTCTTT. Based on the CDR3 plus reference TRBV7-8 and TRBJ1-1, the full variable domain is GAGVSQSPRYKVAKRGQDVALRCDPISGHVSLFWYQQALGQGPEFLTYFQNEAQLDKSGLPSDRFFAERPEGSVSTLKIQRTQQEDSAVYLCASSLDRLMNTEAFFGQGTRLTVV.